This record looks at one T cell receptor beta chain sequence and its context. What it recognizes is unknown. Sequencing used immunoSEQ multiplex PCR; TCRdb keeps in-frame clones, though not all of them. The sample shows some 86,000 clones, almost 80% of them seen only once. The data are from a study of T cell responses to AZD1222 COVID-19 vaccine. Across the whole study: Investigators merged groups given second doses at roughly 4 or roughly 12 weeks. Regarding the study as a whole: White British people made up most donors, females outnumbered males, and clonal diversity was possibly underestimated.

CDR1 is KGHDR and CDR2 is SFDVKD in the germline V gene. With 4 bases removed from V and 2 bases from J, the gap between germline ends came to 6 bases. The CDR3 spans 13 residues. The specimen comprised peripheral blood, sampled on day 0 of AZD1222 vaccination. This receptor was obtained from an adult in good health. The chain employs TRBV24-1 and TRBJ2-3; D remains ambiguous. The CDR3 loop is CATSEAYTDTQYF. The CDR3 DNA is TGTGCCACCAGTGAGGCTTACACAGATACGCAGTATTTT.